This TCR beta chain was recovered during a study of CD8+ T cells in alopecia areata. Regarding the study as a whole: In lesional scalp, particularly from alopecia totalis/universalis, clonality was higher than in normal scalp.

This clone was observed a handful of times. Antigen unknown. Specified treatment: oral pan-JAK inhibitor, 5-10 mg twice daily. Germline V CDR1 and CDR2: SGHTA, FQGNSA. The V gene lost 5 bases and the J gene lost 0 bases, with 13 bases spanning the gap. This CDR3 spans 15 amino acids. Extracted from the samples, RNA was reverse transcribed into cDNA to serve as the sequencing template. Assay: immunoSEQ multiplex PCR; the TCRdb copy retains only in-frame clones and omits some. The sample lists under 250,000 clones, around three fifths seen once, with 1.6% in the top ten. The gene calls are TRBV7-2 and TRBJ1-2; possible D gene TRBD1, 6 bases. The clonotype comes from a human donor with alopecia areata. The specimen was CD4+ T cells sorted from blood, collected at week 4, from a patient treated with tofacitinib. CDR3 loop: CASSPGQSTNYGYTF. The CDR3 DNA reads as TGTGCCAGCAGCCCAGGACAGTCCACTAACTATGGCTACACCTTC.